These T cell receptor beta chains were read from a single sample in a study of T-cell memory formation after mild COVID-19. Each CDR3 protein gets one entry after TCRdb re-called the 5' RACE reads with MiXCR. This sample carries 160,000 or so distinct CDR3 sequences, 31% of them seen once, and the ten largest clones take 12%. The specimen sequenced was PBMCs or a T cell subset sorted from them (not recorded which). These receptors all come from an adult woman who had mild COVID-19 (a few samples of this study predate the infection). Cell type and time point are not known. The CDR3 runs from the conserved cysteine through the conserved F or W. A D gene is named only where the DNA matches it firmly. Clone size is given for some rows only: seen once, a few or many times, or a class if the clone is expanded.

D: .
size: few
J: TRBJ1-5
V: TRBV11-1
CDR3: CASSSGASNQPQHF
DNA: TGTGCCAGCAGCTCAGGGGCGAGCAATCAGCCCCAGCATTTT

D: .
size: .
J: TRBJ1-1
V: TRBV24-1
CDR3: CATSELVNRDHTEAFF
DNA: TGTGCCACCAGTGAGCTTGTAAACAGGGATCACACTGAAGCTTTCTTT

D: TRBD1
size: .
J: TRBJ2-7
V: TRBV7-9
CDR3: CASRSPGQGISEQYF
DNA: TGTGCCAGCAGATCTCCGGGACAGGGGATTTCCGAGCAGTACTTC

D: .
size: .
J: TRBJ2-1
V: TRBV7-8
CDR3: CASSLEARRRNEQFF
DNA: TGTGCCAGCAGCTTAGAGGCTAGGAGGCGCAATGAGCAGTTCTTC

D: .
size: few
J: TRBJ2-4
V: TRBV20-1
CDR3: CSAWAGTKNIQYF
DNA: TGCAGTGCGTGGGCGGGGACCAAAAACATTCAGTACTTC

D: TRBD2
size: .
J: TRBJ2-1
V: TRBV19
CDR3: CASGRRGGSYNEQFF
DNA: TGTGCCAGTGGACGGCGGGGGGGGTCCTACAATGAGCAGTTCTTC

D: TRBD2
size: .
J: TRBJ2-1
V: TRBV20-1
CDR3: CSAREPGGPGNEQFF
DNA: TGCAGTGCTAGGGAACCGGGGGGGCCGGGCAATGAGCAGTTCTTC

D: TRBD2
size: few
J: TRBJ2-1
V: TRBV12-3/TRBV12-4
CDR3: CASTWGTSGNEQFF
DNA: TGTGCCAGCACCTGGGGGACTAGCGGCAATGAGCAGTTCTTC

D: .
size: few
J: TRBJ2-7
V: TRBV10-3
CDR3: CAISQGSELPTYEQYF
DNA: TGTGCCATCAGTCAAGGGTCGGAACTGCCAACCTACGAGCAGTACTTC

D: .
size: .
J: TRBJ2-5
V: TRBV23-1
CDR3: CASSQGTRQEVQYF
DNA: TGCGCCAGCAGTCAGGGCACACGGCAGGAGGTTCAGTACTTC